Each of the 32 T cell receptor beta chains below was sequenced from the same sample in a study of cytomegalovirus exposure and HLA in healthy donors. Primers: 60 Vbeta forward and 13 Jbeta reverse. Sequencing used immunoSEQ multiplex PCR; TCRdb keeps in-frame clones, though not all of them. The repertoire holds around 140,000 clones, with approximately 80% as singletons. What was sequenced was PBMCs. The receptors originated from a female donor in good health and CMV-seropositive.

This clone has a handful of counts. The gene calls are TRBV18 and TRBJ1-6, with D perhaps matching TRBD1 (6 bases). The CDR3 extends over 15 amino acids. Trimming pared 4 bases from V and 9 bases from J, leaving 16 bases between. From germline, CDR1 is KGHSH and CDR2 LQKENI. The CDR3: CASSLGTGSVSPLHF. The CDR3 nucleotides read TGTGCCAGCTCACTGGGTACAGGGTCTGTTTCACCCCTCCACTTT.

The V call is TRBV19, the J call TRBJ2-1; 9 positions match TRBD2. J lost 2 bases, V lost 1 base, and 3 bases had no gene match. CDR1 is LNHDA, CDR2 SQIVND, per germline (reference sequence). The CDR3 has 16 amino acids. As DNA, the CDR3 is TGTGCCAGTAGTATAGGGACTAGCGTTGCCTACAATGAGCAGTTCTTC. Translation gives CASSIGTSVAYNEQFF.

This clone has more than one count but fewer than ten. V usage is TRBV19 and J usage is TRBJ1-2; 7 bases line up with TRBD1. V lost 4 bases, J lost 5 bases, and 19 bases stayed unmatched. Germline CDR1 and CDR2: LNHDA and SQIVND (reference sequence). This CDR3 is built from 18 residues. This CDR3 is CASSTFGTATLTAYGYTF. The DNA of the CDR3 is TGTGCCAGTAGTACTTTTGGGACAGCGACTCTCACTGCATATGGCTACACCTTC.

The chain couples TRBV4-1 to TRBJ2-1; 11 nucleotides line up with TRBD2. Germline V lookup: CDR1 MGHRA, CDR2 YSYEKL. There are 19 residues in the CDR3. V trimming: 3 bases; J trimming: 7 bases; junction bases outside the gene matches: 17. The CDR3 loop reads CASSQTNSGGGKGRNEQFF. The CDR3 DNA sequence: TGCGCCAGCAGCCAGACTAATAGCGGGGGGGGAAAAGGACGGAATGAGCAGTTCTTC.

The rearrangement joins TRBV9 to TRBJ1-5; D might be TRBD1 (6 bases). The V gene's germline CDR1 is SGDLS and CDR2 YYNGEE. Between the trimmed V and J ends, which lost 1 base and 4 bases, there was a span of 6 bases. This CDR3 is built from 13 residues. The CDR3 DNA reads as TGTGCCAGCAGCGTAACAGGGAATCAGCCCCAGCATTTT. Translation: CASSVTGNQPQHF.

This clone was found a few times. The rearrangement links TRBV7-3 to TRBJ2-3; TRBD2 aligns across 9 bases. J gave up 3 bases and V 5 bases, and 9 bases lay outside the gene matches. The CDR3 length is 16 residues. CDR1 is SGHTA and CDR2 is FQGTGA in the germline V gene. The DNA of the CDR3 is TGTGCCAGCAGCCCCTTCCCCGCGGGGGGGACAGATACGCAGTATTTT. Protein sequence: CASSPFPAGGTDTQYF.

In this sample, this clone turned up a few times. This chain connects TRBV5-1 to TRBJ2-5; tentative D call: TRBD1 (6 bases). The CDR3 covers 12 residues. Germline CDR1 SGHRS, CDR2 YFSETQ. V was shortened by 0 bases and J by 7 bases, with 7 bases between the two germline ends. The CDR3 DNA reads TGCGCCAGCAGCTTGGGGGGGCCGACCCAGTACTTC. Residues: CASSLGGPTQYF.

Details on this clone: Distinct nucleotide sequences in the sample also encode this CDR3. DNA for the CDR3: TGTGCCAGCAGATTAGCGGGAGGGGGTGAGACCCAGTACTTC. Protein product: CASRLAGGGETQYF. The genes are TRBV28 and TRBJ2-5; 11 positions agree with TRBD2. Germline trimming cut 6 bases from V and 5 bases from J; bases unmatched to any gene: 5. Looked up from germline, CDR1 is MDHEN and CDR2 is SYDVKM. The CDR3 consists of 14 residues. Full variable domain (rest looked up from reference TRBV28 and TRBJ2-5): DVKVTQSSRYLVKRTGEKVFLECVQDMDHENMFWYRQDPGLGLRLIYFSYDVKMKEKGDIPEGYSVSREKKERFSLILESASTNQTSMYLCASRLAGGGETQYFGPGTRLLVL.

The gene calls are TRBV6-5 and TRBJ1-5, with 7 bases identical to TRBD1. The germline CDR1 and CDR2 sequences are MNHEY and SVGAGI. Trimming at V came to 0 bases and at J to 1 base, leaving 0 bases not matched to a gene. CDR3 size: 15 residues. CDR3 DNA: TGTGCCAGCAGTTACTCACAGGGGAGCAATCAGCCCCAGCATTTT. This encodes CASSYSQGSNQPQHF.

CDR3 sequence (DNA): TGTGCCAGCAGCCGGGGGGGAAGCGGGGGTCTTAACTCCTACGAGCAGTACTTC. Protein sequence: CASSRGGSGGLNSYEQYF. The chain employs TRBV11-2 and TRBJ2-7, with 8 bases lining up with TRBD2. Germline trimming cut 5 bases from V and 0 bases from J; bases unmatched to any gene: 15. The CDR3 runs to 18 residues. Germline-derived CDR1 and CDR2 are SGHAT and FQNNGV.

V and J are TRBV13 and TRBJ1-1; D gene ambiguous. V lost 1 base and J lost 1, with 4 bases in between. CDR1 and CDR2 (germline): PRHDT, FYEKMQ (reference sequence). The CDR3 is 13 amino acids. CDR3 sequence reads: CASSLARNTEAFF. CDR3 nucleotides: TGTGCCAGCAGCTTAGCCAGGAACACTGAAGCTTTCTTT.

The chain employs TRBV7-2 and TRBJ2-1; 9 nucleotides agree with TRBD2. Losses at the gene ends were 4 bases for V and 2 bases for J; bases not matched to a gene: 3. Germline values: CDR1 SGHTA, CDR2 FQGNSA. The CDR3 contains 15 residues. In DNA form, the CDR3 reads TGTGCCAGCAGCTCGAGGACTAGCGCCTACAATGAGCAGTTCTTC. Encoded protein: CASSSRTSAYNEQFF.

This clone appeared a single time. The CDR3 loop is CASSLMTGCYLREQYF. The CDR3 bases are TGTGCCAGCAGCCTAATGACAGGGTGTTATTTGCGGGAGCAGTACTTC. The V and J genes are TRBV21-1 and TRBJ2-7; TRBD1, as called in the table, went unchecked against the DNA. TRBV21-1 is classified as a pseudogene. The CDR3 has 16 residues.

The sample holds a few counts of this clone. The CDR3 DNA reads TGTGCCAGCAGACTTGGACAGCTTAATGAAAAACTGTTTTTT. Residues: CASRLGQLNEKLFF. The J gene is TRBJ1-4, the V gene TRBV5-8; tentative D call: TRBD1 (6 bases). Trimming removed 5 bases at V and 4 bases at J, with 12 bases between. The CDR3 is 14 amino acids. Germline V gene lookup returns CDR1 SGHTS and CDR2 YDEGEE.

This clone was detected only once. This chain links TRBV5-6 with TRBJ1-2, with TRBD1 matching over 11 bases. CDR1 and CDR2 (germline): SGHDT, YYEEEE. The CDR3 is 15 amino acids. V shed 4 bases, J shed 3 bases, and the junction held 5 bases outside the gene matches. The CDR3 sequence is CASSADRGPHYGYTF. CDR3 nucleotide sequence: TGTGCCAGCAGCGCGGACAGGGGGCCTCACTATGGCTACACCTTC.

This sequence joins TRBV25-1 and TRBJ2-3, with D tentatively TRBD1 (5 bases). Trimming shortened V by 10 bases and J by 0 bases, and 14 bases separated the two germline ends. The CDR3 extends over 14 amino acids. Germline V gene data show CDR1 as MGHDK and CDR2 as SYGVNS. Written as DNA, the CDR3 is TGTGCCACCAAGACAGATTTTAGCACAGATACGCAGTATTTT. It is translated as CATKTDFSTDTQYF. Full variable domain (rest looked up from reference TRBV25-1 and TRBJ2-3): EADIYQTPRYLVIGTGKKITLECSQTMGHDKMYWYQQDPGMELHLIHYSYGVNSTEKGDLSSESTVSRIRTEHFPLTLESARPSHTSQYLCATKTDFSTDTQYFGPGTRLTVL.

This chain links TRBV14 with TRBJ1-1; D remains ambiguous. This CDR3 contains 15 residues. The germline V gene has CDR1 SGHDN and CDR2 FVKESK. The V end lost 4 bases, the J end lost 1 base, and 13 bases lay between the germline ends. CDR3 in DNA: TGTGCCAGCAGCCGCTATGGGCCAACGAACACTGAAGCTTTCTTT. This codes for CASSRYGPTNTEAFF.

The chain recombines TRBV4-1 with TRBJ2-7, with 8 bases fitting TRBD2. The CDR3 has 15 amino acids. The V gene's germline CDR1 is MGHRA and CDR2 YSYEKL. V shed 4 bases and J 1 base; nucleotides not matched to a gene: 6. The CDR3 region has the DNA TGCGCCAGCAGCCCTTGGGCGGGGGGTTCCTACGAGCAGTACTTC. It encodes CASSPWAGGSYEQYF.

This clone has only a few counts. This chain uses TRBV4-1 with TRBJ1-5; weak D call: TRBD1 (6 bases). The CDR3 sequence is 16 residues long. Germline V gene data show CDR1 as MGHRA and CDR2 as YSYEKL. Deletions cut 1 base from V and 3 bases from J, with 13 bases between. The CDR3 protein is CASSQGTVFYNQPQHF. CDR3 nucleotide sequence: TGCGCCAGCAGCCAAGGGACAGTTTTTTACAATCAGCCCCAGCATTTT.

This clone appeared a few times. This chain connects TRBV18 to TRBJ1-1; D perhaps matches TRBD1 (6 bases). This CDR3 contains 13 residues. The germline V gene encodes CDR1 KGHSH and CDR2 LQKENI. The V end was cut by 5 bases, the J end by 0 bases, with 7 bases between. This CDR3 is CASSRDMNTEAFF. CDR3 DNA sequence: TGTGCCAGCTCAAGGGACATGAACACTGAAGCTTTCTTT.

This chain joins TRBV2 and TRBJ2-7; D gene ambiguous. Trimming cost V 4 bases and J 2 bases, with 15 bases left between them. Germline V gene data show CDR1 as SNHLY and CDR2 as FYNNEI. The CDR3 runs 15 residues. CDR3 sequence: CASSARQWPAYEQYF. CDR3 DNA: TGTGCCAGCAGTGCTAGGCAGTGGCCCGCCTACGAGCAGTACTTC.

The chain joins TRBV30 to TRBJ1-3; TRBD1 agrees at 9 bases. The V and J ends lost 2 bases and 2 bases, in that order; junction bases with no gene match: 4. Germline lookup yields CDR1 GTSNPN and CDR2 SVGIG (reference sequence). The length of the CDR3 is 15 residues. DNA for the CDR3: TGTGCCTGGAGTATCGGACAGGGGACTGGAAACACCATATATTTT. It codes for CAWSIGQGTGNTIYF.

The rearrangement joins TRBV29-1 to TRBJ1-1, with no clear D. V was trimmed by 7 bases and J by 4 bases, leaving 13 bases between them. The germline V gene encodes CDR1 SQVTM and CDR2 ANQGSEA. The CDR3 has 12 residues. CDR3 sequence: CSAREAGTEAFF. The CDR3, as DNA: TGCAGCGCCCGGGAGGCAGGCACTGAAGCTTTCTTT.

The rearrangement links TRBV9 to TRBJ2-3; TRBD2 matches 7 bases. V lost 3 bases, J lost 2 bases, and 3 bases stayed unmatched. The germline V gene has CDR1 SGDLS and CDR2 YYNGEE. The CDR3 consists of 14 residues. The CDR3 region is CASSEAGYTDTQYF. The CDR3 nucleotides read TGTGCCAGCAGCGAAGCGGGGTACACAGATACGCAGTATTTT.

The chain's CDR3 is CASNQGVRTEAFF. The DNA of the CDR3 is TGTGCCAGCAACCAGGGGGTCAGAACTGAAGCTTTCTTT. V usage is TRBV7-9 and J usage is TRBJ1-1, with 7 bases aligning to TRBD1. Germline trimming cut 7 bases from V and 5 bases from J; bases unmatched to any gene: 7. The CDR3 is 13 amino acids. CDR1 and CDR2 (germline): SEHNR, FQNEAQ (reference sequence). Filled out from reference TRBV7-9 and TRBJ1-1, the complete variable domain reads DTGVSQNPRHKITKRGQNVTFRCDPISEHNRLYWYRQTLGQGPEFLTYFQNEAQLEKSRLLSDRFSAERPKGSFSTLEIQRTEQGDSAMYLCASNQGVRTEAFFGQGTRLTVV.

This clone was detected once. J is TRBJ2-1 and V is TRBV28; D unresolved. Germline V gene lookup returns CDR1 MDHEN and CDR2 SYDVKM. The CDR3 length is 13 residues. Trimming took 4 bases from V and 6 from J, leaving 10 bases between them. The chain's CDR3 is CASSSGIINEQFF. CDR3 in DNA: TGTGCCAGCAGTTCAGGTATCATCAATGAGCAGTTCTTC.

The V call is TRBV6-4, the J call TRBJ2-3; 10 bases line up with TRBD2. The CDR3 spans 16 residues. CDR1 is MRHNA, CDR2 SNTAGT, per germline. Trimming removed 0 bases from V and 3 bases from J; junction bases left unmatched: 3. The CDR3 sequence: CASSDSSGLATDTQYF. The CDR3 nucleotides read TGTGCCAGCAGTGACTCGTCGGGACTAGCGACAGATACGCAGTATTTT.

The CDR3 here is CASSSLAGAYNEQFF. In DNA, the CDR3 is TGTGCCAGTAGTTCCCTAGCGGGTGCTTACAATGAGCAGTTCTTC. The chain is built from TRBV19 and TRBJ2-1, with TRBD2 matching 8 bases. The CDR3 is 15 residues long. The V and J ends lost 5 bases and 4 bases, in that order; junction bases with no gene match: 7. CDR1 LNHDA and CDR2 SQIVND come from the germline V gene (reference sequence).

The chain combines TRBV6-5 with TRBJ1-4, with D tentatively TRBD1 (5 bases). This CDR3 has 14 amino acids. The germline V and J ends were trimmed by 6 bases and 5 bases, with 13 bases remaining between them. Germline CDR1 and CDR2: MNHEY and SVGAGI. CDR3 residues: CASRTGGLNEKLFF. CDR3 nucleotides: TGTGCCAGCAGAACGGGGGGTTTGAATGAAAAACTGTTTTTT.

The chain recombines TRBV30 with TRBJ2-7; 8 bases are shared with TRBD1. Germline trimming cut 5 bases from V and 0 bases from J; bases unmatched to any gene: 3. The germline V gene encodes CDR1 GTSNPN and CDR2 SVGIG (reference sequence). This CDR3 contains 13 residues. Here the CDR3 reads CAWSTGGSYEQYF. The CDR3 nucleotides are TGTGCCTGGTCAACAGGGGGCTCCTACGAGCAGTACTTC.

The gene calls are TRBV5-4 and TRBJ1-5; D unclear. Germline values: CDR1 SGHNT, CDR2 YYREEE (reference sequence). The CDR3 runs 12 residues. Trimming removed 2 bases at V and 9 bases at J, with 9 bases between. Here the CDR3 reads CASSFGLGPQHF. Here the CDR3 DNA reads TGTGCCAGCAGCTTCGGACTGGGGCCCCAGCATTTT.

The J gene is TRBJ1-2, the V gene TRBV10-2, with TRBD1 identical over 10 bases. Germline V gene lookup returns CDR1 WSHSY and CDR2 SAAADI. Trimming cost V 3 bases and J 4 bases; bases outside gene matches: 11. The CDR3 totals 17 residues. The DNA of the CDR3 is TGCGCCAGCAGTGAATCCGGGACAGGGGAACAGGGCTATGGCTACACCTTC. It yields the protein CASSESGTGEQGYGYTF.